In this sample, the clone carrying this T cell receptor beta chain turned up a few times. No antigen is known for it. This entry belongs to a study of lymphopenia after photon versus proton radiotherapy. The data were produced by immunoSEQ multiplex PCR, yet TCRdb's version contains in-frame clones alone and is incomplete. The sample holds 50,000 to 70,000 clones, approximately 90% seen once. The study's findings and limits: Post-nadir TCR diversity decline inversely tracked overall survival among those who died. After the lymphocyte nadir, photon-treated repertoires showed oligoclonal expansion, especially of CD8+ Temra cells. Under photons, naive T cells and diversity fell while effector/memory populations rose.

The CDR3 has 15 amino acids. Germline trimming cut 4 bases from V and 7 bases from J; bases unmatched to any gene: 10. Germline values: CDR1 SGHNT, CDR2 YENEEA. This receptor was identified in a man older than 75 with esophageal cancer. Sequencing used peripheral blood, obtained from a patient treated with proton-based radiotherapy. The chain uses TRBV11-3 and TRBJ2-1; 7 nucleotides agree with TRBD1. DNA of the CDR3: TGTGCCAGCAGCTCCCGGGATAGGGGGCTAAATGAGCAGTTCTTC. Protein: CASSSRDRGLNEQFF.